The TCR beta chain under discussion was sequenced for a study of T cell responses to AZD1222 COVID-19 vaccine. As concerns this clone: Its antigen remains unknown.

Study-wide results and limits: A mostly white British donor set with more females was recruited, and clonal diversity was possibly underestimated. Targets within unmutated variant regions were reportedly found for nearly half of spike-specific TCRs. Just six AZD1222 recipients tested seropositive at baseline.

Assay: immunoSEQ multiplex PCR; the TCRdb copy retains only in-frame clones and omits some. The sample has over 85,000 clones; about 94% are singletons. CDR3 length equals 13 residues. With 11 bases removed from V and 2 bases from J, the gap between germline ends came to 10 bases. Pooled samples include second doses given at about 4 or 12 weeks. The chain uses TRBV12-3 or TRBV12-4 and TRBJ1-6; D gene uncertain. The sequence was collected from an adult who received the AZD1222 COVID-19 vaccine. The sample was peripheral blood, taken 28 days after the second AZD1222 dose. CDR3 sequence: CAVRIAYNSPLHF. The DNA for the CDR3 is TGTGCCGTCAGGATTGCCTATAATTCACCCCTCCACTTT.